This T cell receptor beta chain was sequenced during a study of neurological immune-mediated disorders. The sample's time point: longitudinal time-point 2. The germline V gene encodes CDR1 SSHAT and CDR2 FNYEAQ (reference sequence). This CDR3 comprises 15 residues. Regarding the study as a whole: The absence of shared CDR3 amino acid sequences among expanded clones across subjects suggests private repertoires in all groups.

The cDNA was produced through 5'RACE with 10-nucleotide random UMIs. TCRdb processed the 5' RACE reads anew with MiXCR; each CDR3 protein has one entry. The repertoire holds about 80,000 distinct CDR3 sequences, 4.5% to 7.5% seen once, with 7.9% in the top ten. This clonotype showed up just a few times. No antigen is known for it. One end of the junction fails to match germline, which may point to a read error. Input material: PBMCs. The V and J genes are TRBV7-7 and TRBJ2-5; D call uncertain. This sequence originates from a woman between 55 and 75 years old with multiple sclerosis. The DNA of the CDR3 is TGTGCTAGCAGCTTAGATTCTAGTAGGGTAGAGACCCAGTACTTC. This sequence encodes CASSLDSSRVETQYF.